The 32 T cell receptor beta chains presented below share a single source sample, sequenced in a study of OX40 agonist ivuxolimab in advanced cancers. The repertoire was sequenced with immunoSEQ multiplex PCR; TCRdb's copy has only in-frame clones and lacks some. In the table there are 65,000 to 80,000 clones, approximately 88% of which are singletons. The sequences come from CD4+ or CD8+ T cells sorted from blood, collected in a trial of the OX40 agonist ivuxolimab. The receptors were gathered from an adult with an advanced solid tumor such as melanoma, head and neck, liver or kidney cancer.

The CDR3 DNA reads TGCAGCGTTGGGACAGAAACCATCTCTGGAAACACCATATATTTT. Translated: CSVGTETISGNTIYF. This chain links TRBV29-1 with TRBJ1-3; possibly TRBD1 for D (6 bases). The germline V gene encodes CDR1 SQVTM and CDR2 ANQGSEA. The CDR3 has 15 residues. V was clipped by 4 bases and J by 0 bases, with 13 bases between them.

The chain links TRBV5-1 to TRBJ2-7, with 7 bases identical to TRBD2. The CDR3 contains 15 residues. Trimming at V came to 7 bases and at J to 2 bases, leaving 12 bases not matched to a gene. Germline V CDR1 and CDR2: SGHRS, YFSETQ. CDR3 in DNA: TGCGCCAGCCGGGGGGAGGCGGGGTTGACCTACGAGCAGTACTTC. It specifies CASRGEAGLTYEQYF.

This rearrangement joins TRBV5-1 to TRBJ1-5, with D unclear. Trimming pared 1 base from V and 2 bases from J, leaving 10 bases between. The CDR3 is 15 amino acids. Germline CDR1 and CDR2: SGHRS and YFSETQ. The CDR3 coding sequence is TGCGCCAGCAGCTTGAGGGCGATGGGCAATCAGCCCCAGCATTTT. It translates to CASSLRAMGNQPQHF.

V usage is TRBV9 and J usage is TRBJ1-5; D ambiguous. V lost 4 bases and J lost 0, with 11 bases in between. In germline, CDR1 is SGDLS, CDR2 YYNGEE. CDR3 length equals 15 residues. DNA for the CDR3: TGTGCCAGCAGCCTAGGCGGAGATAGCAATCAGCCCCAGCATTTT. Amino acids: CASSLGGDSNQPQHF.

The sample holds a few counts of this clone. The chain carries TRBV28 and TRBJ2-4, with D perhaps matching TRBD2 (6 bases). Germline V lookup: CDR1 MDHEN, CDR2 SYDVKM. Trimming removed 5 bases at V and 6 bases at J, with 14 bases between. The CDR3 has 14 residues. The CDR3 region has the DNA TGTGCCAGCAGTGACCGGGGGAGCGTAAACATTCAGTACTTC. It encodes CASSDRGSVNIQYF.

The chain carries TRBV11-2 and TRBJ2-1; 8 positions agree with TRBD2. Germline-derived CDR1 and CDR2 are SGHAT and FQNNGV. This CDR3 is 16 amino acids long. The junction had 11 bases not matched to a gene; V was cut back by 3 bases and J by 7 bases. CDR3 region: CASSFVVGRGSNEQFF. The DNA for the CDR3 is TGTGCCAGCAGCTTCGTTGTCGGGAGGGGTAGTAATGAGCAGTTCTTC.

This chain connects TRBV6-6 to TRBJ1-2; tentative D call: TRBD1 (5 bases). Trimming pared 5 bases from V and 4 bases from J, leaving 14 bases between. The CDR3 extends over 14 amino acids. Germline-derived CDR1 and CDR2 are MNHNY and SVGAGI (reference sequence). CDR3 loop: CASSIGGAAYGYTF. The CDR3 nucleotides read TGTGCCAGCAGTATTGGAGGGGCGGCCTATGGCTACACCTTC.

V gene TRBV6-5 combines with J gene TRBJ2-7; D might be TRBD1 (6 bases). CDR1 is MNHEY, CDR2 SVGAGI, per germline. V lost 7 bases, J lost 3 bases, and 7 bases lay in between. The CDR3 runs to 11 residues. The CDR3 sequence: CASKQGYEQYF. In DNA form, the CDR3 reads TGTGCCAGCAAACAGGGCTACGAGCAGTACTTC.

A note on this clone: A read error may produce the germline difference seen at one junction end. The CDR3 here is CAMRGGAHF. The CDR3 DNA reads as TGTGCGATGAGGGGAGGGGCCCACTTC. The chain recombines TRBV2 with TRBJ2-7; 7 nucleotides align to TRBD2. CDR3 size: 9 residues. Germline lookup yields CDR1 SNHLY and CDR2 FYNNEI.

The chain uses TRBV27 and TRBJ2-2; D not certain. The CDR3 length is 13 residues. V lost 5 bases to trimming and J lost 3 bases, with 7 bases between them. The V gene's germline CDR1 is MNHEY and CDR2 SMNVEV (reference sequence). The CDR3 DNA reads TGTGCCAGCAGTAAGGATTACACCGGGGAGCTGTTTTTT. Translated: CASSKDYTGELFF.

The V call is TRBV7-9, the J call TRBJ2-1, with 9 bases matching TRBD1. Trimming took 6 bases from V and 4 from J; bases not matched to a gene: 10. The germline gives CDR1 SEHNR, CDR2 FQNEAQ (reference sequence). The CDR3 totals 16 residues. The CDR3 DNA follows: TGTGCCAGCAGTAGCACGGGACAGGGTCCATACAATGAGCAGTTCTTC. It yields the protein CASSSTGQGPYNEQFF.

The chain's CDR3 is CASRLAGFGANVLTF. The CDR3 DNA reads as TGCGCCAGCAGGTTAGCGGGATTTGGGGCCAACGTCCTGACTTTC. The chain couples TRBV10-2 to TRBJ2-6; TRBD2 agrees at 8 bases. The germline V gene encodes CDR1 WSHSY and CDR2 SAAADI. The CDR3 spans 15 residues. V shed 6 bases, J shed 3 bases, and the junction held 4 bases outside the gene matches.

The genes are TRBV28 and TRBJ2-7, with 10 positions matching TRBD1. CDR1 is MDHEN, CDR2 SYDVKM, per germline. Trimming cost V 0 bases and J 7 bases; bases outside gene matches: 3. This CDR3 has 14 amino acids. The CDR3 is CASSLWGQGSEQYF. CDR3 DNA: TGTGCCAGCAGTTTATGGGGACAGGGGTCGGAGCAGTACTTC.

V is TRBV18 and J is TRBJ2-6, with D uncertain. The CDR3 is made up of 14 amino acids. V was cut by 1 base and J by 1 base, with 2 bases left in between. The germline V gene has CDR1 KGHSH and CDR2 LQKENI. CDR3 in DNA: TGTGCCAGCTCACCACTTTCTGGGGCCAACGTCCTGACTTTC. Translation: CASSPLSGANVLTF. The full variable domain, its missing parts supplied by reference TRBV18 and TRBJ2-6, is NAGVMQNPRHLVRRRGQEARLRCSPMKGHSHVYWYRQLPEEGLKFMVYLQKENIIDESGMPKERFSAEFPKEGPSILRIQQVVRGDSAAYFCASSPLSGANVLTFGAGSRLTVL.

The CDR3 nucleotides are TGTGCCAGCAGTCTACTGGGAGGCGAGCAGTACTTC. Translated: CASSLLGGEQYF. The chain joins TRBV6-1 to TRBJ2-7, with D possibly matching TRBD2 (6 bases). V shed 5 bases and J shed 6 bases, with 11 bases lying between them. CDR3 length equals 12 residues. The V gene's germline CDR1 is MNHNS and CDR2 SASEGT.

This clone has more than one count but fewer than ten. V usage is TRBV9 and J usage is TRBJ2-7, with D unresolved. The germline V gene encodes CDR1 SGDLS and CDR2 YYNGEE. CDR3 length equals 13 residues. Trimming removed 0 bases from V and 3 bases from J, with 7 bases in between. CDR3 bases: TGTGCCAGCAGCGTAGCTGTAGACTACGAGCAGTACTTC. This sequence encodes CASSVAVDYEQYF.

The table lists this clone with a count of one. The chain combines TRBV9 with TRBJ2-1; 10 bases fit TRBD2. Per the germline V gene, CDR1 is SGDLS and CDR2 is YYNGEE. This CDR3 contains 14 residues. J was trimmed by 8 bases and V by 3 bases; bases with no gene match: 5. The CDR3, as DNA: TGTGCCAGCAGCGCACTAGCGGGGTTCGATGAGCAGTTCTTC. It is translated as CASSALAGFDEQFF.

The chain carries TRBV30 and TRBJ1-1, with D tentatively TRBD1 (6 bases). The germline V gene has CDR1 GTSNPN and CDR2 SVGIG (reference sequence). CDR3 length: 13 residues. Trimming cost V 3 bases and J 8 bases, with 16 bases left between them. CDR3 loop: CAWSVQTGGEAFF. The CDR3 bases are TGTGCCTGGAGCGTTCAAACGGGGGGCGAAGCTTTCTTT.

CDR3 residues: CASRPDSNYGYTF. In DNA, the CDR3 is TGTGCCAGCAGACCCGACAGCAACTATGGCTACACCTTC. V and J are TRBV2 and TRBJ1-2, with a possible D match to TRBD1 (5 bases). Germline CDR1 and CDR2: SNHLY and FYNNEI. This CDR3 has 13 amino acids. V dropped 6 bases and J dropped 2 bases, with 10 bases sitting between them. Full variable domain (remainder filled in from reference TRBV2 and TRBJ1-2): EPEVTQTPSHQVTQMGQEVILRCVPISNHLYFYWYRQILGQKVEFLVSFYNNEISEKSEIFDDQFSVERPDGSNFTLKIRSTKLEDSAMYFCASRPDSNYGYTFGSGTRLTVV.

The chain recombines TRBV6-1 with TRBJ2-5, with 8 bases fitting TRBD1. CDR1 and CDR2 from the germline V gene are MNHNS and SASEGT. The CDR3 runs to 14 residues. The V gene end was trimmed by 8 bases and the J gene end by 5 bases; junction bases not matched to a gene: 10. The CDR3 DNA is TGTGCCAGCGGACAGGGAATGGGTCGGGAGACCCAGTACTTC. Protein: CASGQGMGRETQYF.

About this clone: One junction end does not reproduce the germline sequence, and a read error may be involved. The V and J genes are TRBV28 and TRBJ2-7; possibly TRBD1 for D (5 bases). CDR1 and CDR2 from the germline V gene are MDHEN and SYDVKM. The CDR3 contains 15 residues. The CDR3 DNA reads TGTGCCAGCAGTTCAATAACCACGACAGTCGACGAGCGGTACTTC. It yields the protein CASSSITTTVDERYF.

The V and J genes are TRBV19 and TRBJ2-3; 7 bases match TRBD2. With V trimmed by 3 bases and J by 3 bases, 6 bases remained unmatched. The CDR3 is 15 residues long. Germline CDR1 and CDR2: LNHDA and SQIVND (reference sequence). The CDR3 nucleotides are TGTGCCAGTAGTATGACTAGCACCATGACAGATACGCAGTATTTT. Encoded protein: CASSMTSTMTDTQYF.

V is TRBV9 and J is TRBJ1-2, with D unclear. Trimming removed 4 bases at V and 3 bases at J, with 19 bases between. CDR3 length: 16 amino acids. Germline V CDR1 and CDR2: SGDLS, YYNGEE. The CDR3 spells CASSLTMTGQYYGYTF. CDR3 in DNA: TGTGCCAGCAGCTTGACTATGACCGGCCAGTACTATGGCTACACCTTC.

The chain recombines TRBV12-5 with TRBJ1-1, with a tentative D call TRBD1 (6 bases). With 0 bases removed from V and 5 bases from J, the gap between germline ends came to 13 bases. Per the germline V gene, CDR1 is LGHNT and CDR2 is FRNRAP. The CDR3 runs to 15 residues. CDR3 amino acids: CASGLVLGGQTEAFF. In nucleotides, the CDR3 is TGTGCTAGTGGTTTGGTACTGGGGGGGCAGACTGAAGCTTTCTTT.

The chain combines TRBV29-1 with TRBJ2-7; 9 nucleotides line up with TRBD1. The CDR3 has 13 residues. CDR1 and CDR2 (germline): SQVTM, ANQGSEA. V shed 5 bases, J shed 3 bases, and the junction held 5 bases outside the gene matches. The CDR3 DNA sequence: TGCAGCGTTATACCGGGACAGGGCTACGAGCAGTACTTC. Its protein product is CSVIPGQGYEQYF.

V gene TRBV19 combines with J gene TRBJ1-5, with 9 bases matching TRBD1. This CDR3 is built from 15 residues. V shed 5 bases, J shed 0 bases, and the junction held 2 bases outside the gene matches. Germline V gives CDR1 LNHDA, CDR2 SQIVND (reference sequence). CDR3 coding DNA: TGTGCCAGTAGTGGGACAGGGTATAGCAATCAGCCCCAGCATTTT. Translated: CASSGTGYSNQPQHF.

The V and J genes are TRBV25-1 and TRBJ2-2, with D uncertain. V lost 4 bases and J lost 1, with 7 bases in between. The CDR3 spans 14 residues. Looked up from germline, CDR1 is MGHDK and CDR2 is SYGVNS. The CDR3 here is CASSVTQNTGELFF. The DNA for the CDR3 is TGTGCCAGCAGTGTAACTCAGAACACCGGGGAGCTGTTTTTT. Combining the CDR3 with reference TRBV25-1 and TRBJ2-2 gives the whole variable domain EADIYQTPRYLVIGTGKKITLECSQTMGHDKMYWYQQDPGMELHLIHYSYGVNSTEKGDLSSESTVSRIRTEHFPLTLESARPSHTSQYLCASSVTQNTGELFFGEGSRLTVL.

The V gene is TRBV6-5, the J gene TRBJ2-7; D is possibly TRBD2 (6 bases). V lost 4 bases to trimming and J lost 5 bases, with 12 bases between them. Per the germline V gene, CDR1 is MNHEY and CDR2 is SVGAGI. CDR3 length: 13 amino acids. This CDR3 reads CASSSGRHNEQYF. In nucleotides, the CDR3 is TGTGCCAGCAGTTCCGGGAGACACAACGAGCAGTACTTC.

The chain uses TRBV7-6 and TRBJ2-7; 11 bases are a match to TRBD2. The germline V gene encodes CDR1 SGHVS and CDR2 FNYEAQ. Trimming at V came to 3 bases and at J to 5 bases, leaving 12 bases not matched to a gene. This CDR3 has 17 amino acids. CDR3 DNA: TGTGCCAGCAGCTTCAGGGCCCCTAGCGGGAGGCAGGACGAGCAGTACTTC. This codes for CASSFRAPSGRQDEQYF.

V and J are TRBV6-6 and TRBJ2-3, with 10 bases aligning to TRBD2. Per the germline V gene, CDR1 is MNHNY and CDR2 is SVGAGI (reference sequence). CDR3 size: 15 residues. The trim removed 5 bases at V and 1 base at J, leaving 3 bases unmatched. The CDR3 sequence is CASSQGTSGTDTQYF. CDR3 DNA: TGTGCCAGCAGTCAAGGGACTAGCGGCACAGATACGCAGTATTTT.

This chain joins TRBV18 and TRBJ2-7; TRBD2 agrees at 11 bases. CDR1 and CDR2 (germline): KGHSH, LQKENI. V dropped 5 bases and J dropped 4; count of bases not matched to a gene: 4. The CDR3 has 14 residues. The CDR3 loop is CASSITSGSYEQYF. The CDR3 nucleotides are TGTGCCAGCTCAATCACTAGCGGGAGTTACGAGCAGTACTTC.

This chain uses TRBV1 with TRBJ1-2; TRBD1, as called in the table, went unchecked against the DNA. TRBV1 is labeled a pseudogene. There are 15 residues in the CDR3. In nucleotides, the CDR3 is TGCACCAGCAGGAACAGTGGGCGAAAGACCTATGGCTACACCTTC. Protein product: CTSRNSGRKTYGYTF.